One and the same sample provided the 23 T cell receptor beta chains below, sequenced in a study of T-cell reconstitution after alpha-beta-depleted transplantation in children. Preparation of the TCRbeta library was carried out with unique molecular identifiers. In TCRdb, the PCR reads were re-called with MiXCR into one record per CDR3 protein. Seen here are hundreds of thousands of distinct CDR3 sequences, about an eighth observed once, and the top ten hold 2% to 2.5%. The source was PBMCs, mostly from graft donor cells, collected 360 days after TCRalphabeta/CD19-depleted stem cell transplant. These receptors were obtained from a male patient under 18 who had a stem cell transplant for acute myeloid leukemia, so the T cells may come from the graft donor.

The chain uses TRBV15 and TRBJ1-5; a weak D match, TRBD1 (6 bases). Trimming removed 4 bases at V and 3 bases at J, with 10 bases between. Per germline, CDR1 LNHNV and CDR2 YYDKDF (reference sequence). CDR3 size: 14 residues. DNA of the CDR3: TGTGCCACCAGCACCCACAGGGTCAATCAGCCCCAGCATTTT. Translating gives CATSTHRVNQPQHF.

The chain has TRBV7-2 and TRBJ1-5, with D perhaps matching TRBD1 (5 bases). V was pared by 3 bases and J by 3 bases, with 9 bases between. Germline values: CDR1 SGHTA, CDR2 FQGNSA. The CDR3 runs 14 residues. CDR3 in amino acids: CASSFSGDNQPQHF. The CDR3 region has the DNA TGTGCCAGCAGCTTTTCGGGGGACAATCAGCCCCAGCATTTT.

This clonotype showed up just a few times. The genes are TRBV11-3 and TRBJ2-3, with TRBD1 as a possible D gene (7 bases). Trimming pared 3 bases from V and 0 bases from J, leaving 13 bases between. CDR1 and CDR2 (germline): SGHNT, YENEEA. The CDR3 contains 16 residues. The CDR3 bases are TGTGCCAGCAGCTTGGAGGGACAGACTAGCACAGATACGCAGTATTTT. Its translation: CASSLEGQTSTDTQYF.

Comment on this clonotype: The conserved phenylalanine or tryptophan is not found at the CDR3 terminus, so this likely reflects a read error. This chain uses TRBV12-3 or TRBV12-4 with TRBJ2-1, with TRBD2 matching 14 bases. V shed 5 bases and J 6 bases; nucleotides not matched to a gene: 15. The CDR3 consists of 19 residues. CDR3 amino acids: CASSPETSGRGGTRNEQFC. The CDR3 DNA follows: TGTGCCAGCAGTCCCGAGACTAGCGGGAGGGGTGGGACACGCAATGAGCAGTTCTGC.

The V gene is TRBV25-1, the J gene TRBJ1-1; no reliable D call. V dropped 5 bases and J dropped 4 bases, with 17 bases sitting between them. The germline V gene encodes CDR1 MGHDK and CDR2 SYGVNS. CDR3 length equals 15 residues. In DNA form, the CDR3 reads TGTGCCAGCAGTACTAGTTTCGGGCGAGGCACTGAAGCTTTCTTT. It codes for CASSTSFGRGTEAFF.

Comments on this clonotype: An end of the junction differs from the germline gene, which may be a read error. This sequence joins TRBV7-6 and TRBJ2-2; TRBD2 matches at 12 bases. CDR3 length equals 21 residues. Germline lookup yields CDR1 SGHVS and CDR2 FNYEAQ. The CDR3 bases are TGTGCTAGCAGCTTTCTAGCGGGAGGGCCCCCTTATGGCCGTGTCACCGGGGAGCTGTTTTTT. Protein product: CASSFLAGGPPYGRVTGELFF.

This clonotype was picked up a small number of times. V and J are TRBV6-2 or TRBV6-3 and TRBJ2-1, with D uncertain. The germline V gene has CDR1 MNHEY and CDR2 SVGEGT. V lost 2 bases, J lost 8 bases, and 7 bases lay in between. This CDR3 has 12 amino acids. The CDR3 sequence: CASSYRGYEQFF. The CDR3 region has the DNA TGTGCCAGCAGTTACCGTGGGTATGAGCAGTTCTTC.

This clonotype has only a few counts. The chain joins TRBV18 to TRBJ2-7; TRBD1 aligns across 10 bases. This CDR3 is 17 amino acids long. Trimming removed 1 base from V and 2 bases from J; junction bases left unmatched: 8. Germline lookup yields CDR1 KGHSH and CDR2 LQKENI. The CDR3 region is CASSPRFGTGDTYEQYF. The CDR3, as DNA: TGTGCCAGCTCACCACGGTTCGGGACAGGGGATACCTACGAGCAGTACTTC.

This clonotype was recorded a few times. The chain has TRBV20-1 and TRBJ2-5; 9 bases map to TRBD2. CDR1 DFQATT and CDR2 SNEGSKA come from the germline V gene (reference sequence). The trim removed 2 bases at V and 4 bases at J, leaving 8 bases unmatched. The CDR3 is made up of 15 amino acids. Written as DNA, the CDR3 is TGCAGTGCTAGAATAGTAGCGGGAGTCAGAGAGACCCAGTACTTC. Its protein product is CSARIVAGVRETQYF.

The rearrangement uses TRBV6-5 and TRBJ2-2; either TRBD1 or TRBD2 may supply D (6 bases each). Between the trimmed V and J ends, which lost 0 bases and 2 bases, there was a span of 10 bases. The CDR3 is 16 residues long. The V gene's germline CDR1 is MNHEY and CDR2 SVGAGI. The CDR3 loop is CASSYSGGFNTGELFF. CDR3 sequence (DNA): TGTGCCAGCAGTTACTCAGGGGGGTTTAACACCGGGGAGCTGTTTTTT.

This clonotype showed up just a few times. The rearrangement links TRBV6-5 to TRBJ2-5; no reliable D call. V was trimmed by 3 bases and J by 9 bases, leaving 17 bases between them. The CDR3 has 14 amino acids. Germline CDR1 MNHEY, CDR2 SVGAGI. The DNA for the CDR3 is TGTGCCAGCAGTTATAATCCCAGGCCTATTGCCCAGTACTTC. Translating gives CASSYNPRPIAQYF.

At least ten counts were recorded for this clonotype. This chain connects TRBV2 to TRBJ2-7; D is uncertain. V shed 4 bases and J shed 0 bases, with 4 bases lying between them. This CDR3 comprises 12 residues. Germline CDR1 reads SNHLY; CDR2 reads FYNNEI. Here the CDR3 DNA reads TGTGCCAGCAGTGGATACTCCTACGAGCAGTACTTC. Its translation: CASSGYSYEQYF.

The sample holds many counts of this clonotype. The chain couples TRBV7-2 to TRBJ1-6, with 12 nucleotides matching TRBD1. V gave up 2 bases and J gave up 10 bases; unmatched junction bases: 6. This CDR3 spans 16 amino acids. From germline, CDR1 is SGHTA and CDR2 FQGNSA. The CDR3 region has the DNA TGTGCCAGCAGCTTACCTGACGGGACAGGGGGCTCACCCCTCCACTTT. As protein: CASSLPDGTGGSPLHF.

The V call is TRBV7-8, the J call TRBJ2-1; maybe TRBD2 (5 bases). Germline values: CDR1 SGHVS, CDR2 FQNEAQ. V was pared by 2 bases and J by 0 bases, with 14 bases between. The CDR3 contains 17 residues. The CDR3 is CASSLLQRQSSYNEQFF. CDR3 nucleotides: TGTGCCAGCAGCTTACTGCAGCGGCAGAGCTCCTACAATGAGCAGTTCTTC. Full variable domain (outside the CDR3, taken from reference TRBV7-8 and TRBJ2-1): GAGVSQSPRYKVAKRGQDVALRCDPISGHVSLFWYQQALGQGPEFLTYFQNEAQLDKSGLPSDRFFAERPEGSVSTLKIQRTQQEDSAVYLCASSLLQRQSSYNEQFFGPGTRLTVL.

J is TRBJ1-3 and V is TRBV28; D ambiguous. Deletions cut 3 bases from V and 0 bases from J, with 9 bases between. Germline V gene lookup returns CDR1 MDHEN and CDR2 SYDVKM. This CDR3 is built from 15 residues. The CDR3 DNA reads TGTGCCAGCAGTTTGTGGCAAAGCTCTGGAAACACCATATATTTT. As protein: CASSLWQSSGNTIYF.

There are a few counts of this clonotype. This rearrangement joins TRBV14 to TRBJ1-5, with D unclear. This CDR3 contains 11 residues. V lost 1 base to trimming and J lost 11 bases, with 6 bases between them. Per germline, CDR1 SGHDN and CDR2 FVKESK. The CDR3: CASSQGRTQHF. CDR3 in DNA: TGTGCCAGCAGCCAAGGTCGGACCCAGCATTTT.

The chain is built from TRBV12-3 or TRBV12-4 and TRBJ1-4, with D possibly being TRBD1 (6 bases). CDR3 length equals 14 residues. Trimming removed 7 bases at V and 10 bases at J, with 19 bases between. The CDR3 sequence is CASNLLGGAGKLFF. CDR3 nucleotide sequence: TGTGCCAGCAACCTTTTGGGGGGCGCAGGAAAACTGTTTTTT.

This clonotype has only a few counts. The chain has TRBV9 and TRBJ2-7; D unresolved. The CDR3 length is 14 residues. Trimming shortened V by 0 bases and J by 2 bases, and 9 bases separated the two germline ends. Germline V gene data show CDR1 as SGDLS and CDR2 as YYNGEE. The CDR3 DNA reads TGTGCCAGCAGCGTAGGTCCTATCGCCTACGAGCAGTACTTC. This translates into CASSVGPIAYEQYF.

This clonotype came up many times. This chain uses TRBV12-3 or TRBV12-4 with TRBJ1-4; D is unresolved. V was pared by 6 bases and J by 8 bases, with 10 bases between. The CDR3 extends over 12 amino acids. Here the CDR3 reads CASSSYSEKLFF. CDR3 sequence (DNA): TGTGCCAGCAGCTCCTACAGCGAAAAACTGTTTTTT.

The V call is TRBV30, the J call TRBJ2-7; D unresolved. CDR1 GTSNPN and CDR2 SVGIG come from the germline V gene (reference sequence). Trimming stripped 3 bases from V and 4 bases from J, with 7 bases between. The CDR3 is 11 amino acids. The CDR3 sequence is CAWRVGYEQYF. CDR3 nucleotides: TGTGCCTGGAGAGTGGGTTACGAGCAGTACTTC.

A few counts support this clonotype. V is TRBV19 and J is TRBJ2-1; no clear D. Trimming pared 0 bases from V and 0 bases from J, leaving 6 bases between. CDR1 is LNHDA, CDR2 SQIVND, per germline (reference sequence). The CDR3 is made up of 15 amino acids. This CDR3 is CASSIESSSYNEQFF. For the CDR3, the DNA is TGTGCCAGTAGTATAGAATCGAGCTCCTACAATGAGCAGTTCTTC.

The gene calls are TRBV20-1 and TRBJ2-2; the match to TRBD2 covers 8 bases. Trimming cost V 5 bases and J 2 bases; bases outside gene matches: 4. The CDR3 covers 14 residues. Germline V gene data show CDR1 as DFQATT and CDR2 as SNEGSKA (reference sequence). The CDR3 coding sequence is TGCAGTGCTCGCCGGGAGGGAAACACCGGGGAGCTGTTTTTT. As protein: CSARREGNTGELFF.

The sample holds a few counts of this clonotype. The chain is built from TRBV20-1 and TRBJ2-1, with 10 positions matching TRBD2. This CDR3 is 17 amino acids long. CDR1 is DFQATT and CDR2 is SNEGSKA in the germline V gene (reference sequence). The junction had 11 bases not matched to a gene; V was cut back by 6 bases and J by 0 bases. CDR3 region: CSASGTSDRFSYNEQFF. DNA of the CDR3: TGCAGTGCCTCCGGGACTAGCGATAGATTCTCCTACAATGAGCAGTTCTTC.